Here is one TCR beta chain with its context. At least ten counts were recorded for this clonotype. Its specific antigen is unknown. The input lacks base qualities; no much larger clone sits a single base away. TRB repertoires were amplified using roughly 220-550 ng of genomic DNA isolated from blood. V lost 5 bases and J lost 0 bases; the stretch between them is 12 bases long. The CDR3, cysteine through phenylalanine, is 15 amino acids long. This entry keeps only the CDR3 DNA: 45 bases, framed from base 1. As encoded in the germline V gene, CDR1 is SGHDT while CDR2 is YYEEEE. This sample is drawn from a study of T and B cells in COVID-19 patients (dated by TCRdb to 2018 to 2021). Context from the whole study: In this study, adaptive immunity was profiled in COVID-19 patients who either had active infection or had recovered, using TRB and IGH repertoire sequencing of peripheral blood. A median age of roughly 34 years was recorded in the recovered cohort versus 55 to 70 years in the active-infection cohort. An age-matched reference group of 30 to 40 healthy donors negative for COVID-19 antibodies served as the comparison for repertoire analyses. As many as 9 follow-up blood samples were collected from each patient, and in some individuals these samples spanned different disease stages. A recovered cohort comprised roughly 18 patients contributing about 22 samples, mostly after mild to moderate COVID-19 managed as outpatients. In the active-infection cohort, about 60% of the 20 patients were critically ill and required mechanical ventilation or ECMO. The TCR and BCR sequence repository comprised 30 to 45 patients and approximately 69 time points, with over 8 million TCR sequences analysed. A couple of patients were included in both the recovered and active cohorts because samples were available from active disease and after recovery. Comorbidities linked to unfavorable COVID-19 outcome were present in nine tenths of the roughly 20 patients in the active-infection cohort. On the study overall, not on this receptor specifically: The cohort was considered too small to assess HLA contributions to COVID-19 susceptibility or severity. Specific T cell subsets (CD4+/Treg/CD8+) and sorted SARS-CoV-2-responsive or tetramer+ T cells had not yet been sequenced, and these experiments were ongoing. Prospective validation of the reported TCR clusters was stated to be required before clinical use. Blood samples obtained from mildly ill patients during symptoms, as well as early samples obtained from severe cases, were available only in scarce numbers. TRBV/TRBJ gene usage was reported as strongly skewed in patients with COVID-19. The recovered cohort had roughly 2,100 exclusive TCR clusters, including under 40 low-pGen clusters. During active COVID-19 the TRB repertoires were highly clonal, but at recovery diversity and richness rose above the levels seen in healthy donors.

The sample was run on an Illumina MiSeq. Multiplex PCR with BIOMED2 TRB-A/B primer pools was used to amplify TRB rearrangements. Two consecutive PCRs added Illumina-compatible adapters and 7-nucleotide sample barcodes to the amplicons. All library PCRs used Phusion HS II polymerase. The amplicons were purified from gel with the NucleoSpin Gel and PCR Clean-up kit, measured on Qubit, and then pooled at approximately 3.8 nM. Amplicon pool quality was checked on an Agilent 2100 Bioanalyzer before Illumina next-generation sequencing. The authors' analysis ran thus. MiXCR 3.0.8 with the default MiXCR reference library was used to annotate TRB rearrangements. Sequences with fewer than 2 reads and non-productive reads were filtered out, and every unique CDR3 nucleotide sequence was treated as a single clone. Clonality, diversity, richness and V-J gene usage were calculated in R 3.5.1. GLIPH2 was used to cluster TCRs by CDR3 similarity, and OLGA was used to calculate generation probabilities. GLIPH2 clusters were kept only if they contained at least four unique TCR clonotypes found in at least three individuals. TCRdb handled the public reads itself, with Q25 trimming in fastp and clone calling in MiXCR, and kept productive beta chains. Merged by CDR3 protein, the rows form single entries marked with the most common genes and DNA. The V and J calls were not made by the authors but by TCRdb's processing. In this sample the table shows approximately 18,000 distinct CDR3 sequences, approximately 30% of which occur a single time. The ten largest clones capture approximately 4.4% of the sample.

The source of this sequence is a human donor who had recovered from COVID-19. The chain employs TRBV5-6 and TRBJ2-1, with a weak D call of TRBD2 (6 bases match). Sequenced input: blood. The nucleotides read TGTGCCAGCAGGAGCGGGCGAAGCTCCTACAATGAGCAGTTCTTC. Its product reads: CASRSGRSSYNEQFF.